This T cell receptor (beta chain) was obtained from a study of blood T cell repertoires in COVID-19. V lost 0 bases and J 5 bases, leaving 8 bases between the germline ends. Germline V gene sequence: CDR1 SGHRS, CDR2 YFSETQ. The CDR3 runs 13 residues. This clone was seen only once. Across 20 to 25 US areas, participants ranged in age from roughly 18 to 95 years. Cohorts were determined from participant-reported clinical history. Up to 2 weeks before entering the study, exposed participants had met a COVID-19 case. Sequencing used immunoSEQ multiplex PCR; TCRdb keeps in-frame clones, though not all of them. The table records about 220,000 clones, about four fifths of them present only once.

The sequencing sample was made of PBMCs or T cells enriched from blood (not recorded which). The sequence was collected from a woman in her thirties or forties who had been exposed to COVID-19. The chain uses TRBV5-1 and TRBJ1-1; D is undetermined. CDR3 region: CASSLESFTEAFF. CDR3 DNA sequence: TGCGCCAGCAGCTTGGAATCTTTTACTGAAGCTTTCTTT. Full variable domain (missing parts from reference TRBV5-1 and TRBJ1-1): KAGVTQTPRYLIKTRGQQVTLSCSPISGHRSVSWYQQTPGQGLQFLFEYFSETQRNKGNFPGRFSGRQFSNSRSEMNVSTLELGDSALYLCASSLESFTEAFFGQGTRLTVV.